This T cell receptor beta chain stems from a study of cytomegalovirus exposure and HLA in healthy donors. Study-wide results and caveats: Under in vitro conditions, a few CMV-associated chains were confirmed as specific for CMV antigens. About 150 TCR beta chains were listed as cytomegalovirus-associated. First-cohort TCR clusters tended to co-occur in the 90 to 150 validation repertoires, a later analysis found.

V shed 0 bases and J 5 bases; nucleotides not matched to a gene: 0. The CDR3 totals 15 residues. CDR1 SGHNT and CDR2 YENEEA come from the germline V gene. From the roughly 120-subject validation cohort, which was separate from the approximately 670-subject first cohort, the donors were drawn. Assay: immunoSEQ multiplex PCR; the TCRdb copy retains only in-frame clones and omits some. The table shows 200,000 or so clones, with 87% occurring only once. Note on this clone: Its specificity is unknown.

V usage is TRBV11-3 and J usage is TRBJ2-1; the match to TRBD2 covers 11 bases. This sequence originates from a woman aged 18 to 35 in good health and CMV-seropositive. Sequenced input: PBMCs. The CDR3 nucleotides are TGTGCCAGCAGCTTAGAACTAGCGGGGGACAATGAGCAGTTCTTC. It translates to CASSLELAGDNEQFF.